This T cell receptor (beta chain) derives from a study of Ad26.COV2.S vaccination and SARS-CoV-2 variants. In the study overall: Doses of Ad26.COV2.S were injected into muscle once or twice, 56 days apart. Study-level points and caveats: Substantial response breadth was reportedly seen for spike-specific CD8+ and CD4+ T cells after vaccination.

The treatment is: roughly 19 received Ad26.COV2.S at low or high dose, single or two shots; roughly five received placebo; per-sample allocation not given. Day 63 after the first vaccine or placebo injection was the time point for sampling. The individual, an adult aged 18-55 years, was a donor in Boston. Vaccine was an Ad26 vector expressing Wuhan-strain SARS-CoV-2 spike. This table comes from immunoSEQ multiplex PCR, and its TCRdb copy is limited to in-frame clones, with some not included. This table holds under 550,000 clones, roughly 88% found once. Germline assignment: CDR1 SGHDT and CDR2 YYEEEE. The CDR3 has 16 amino acids. The ends lost 8 bases at V and 4 bases at J; junction bases unmatched: 11. Regarding this clone: As yet, its antigen is unknown.

The origin of this receptor is a person aged 18 to 59 who received the Ad26.COV2.S COVID-19 vaccine or a placebo. The sequencing used peripheral blood, collected in a trial of Ad26.COV2.S vaccine versus placebo. The chain is built from TRBV5-6 and TRBJ1-5; 11 bases align to TRBD1. The CDR3 sequence: CASSRWTGGYNQPQHF. CDR3 coding DNA: TGTGCCAGTTCCCGATGGACAGGGGGCTATAATCAGCCCCAGCATTTT.